The clone carrying this T cell receptor (beta chain) was recorded once. The target antigen is unknown. The data derive from a study of cytomegalovirus exposure and HLA in healthy donors. Vbeta (60) and Jbeta (13) primers were used in the PCR. The table came from immunoSEQ multiplex PCR; TCRdb's copy has only in-frame clones and leaves some out. The profile shows over 150,000 clones, 60% to 75% of them singletons. Study-wide results and limits: A few CMV-associated chains were confirmed in vitro to be specific for CMV antigens.

The V and J ends lost 5 bases and 4 bases respectively, with 8 bases between them. Germline V gene sequence: CDR1 SEHNR, CDR2 FQNEAQ (reference sequence). This CDR3 spans 12 amino acids. The V and J genes are TRBV7-9 and TRBJ1-2; unclear D gene. Input material: PBMCs. The TCR comes from a man younger than 35 in good health and CMV-seronegative. CDR3 DNA: TGTGCCAGCAGCCACACCCGCTATGGCTACACCTTC. This translates into CASSHTRYGYTF.